These 7 T cell receptor beta chains were sequenced from one sample in a study of T cell responses to AZD1222 COVID-19 vaccine. Repertoires were generated with immunoSEQ multiplex PCR, while TCRdb's copy carries only in-frame clones and drops some. The repertoire holds 95,000 to 120,000 clones, with around 84% as singletons. Sequences were derived from peripheral blood, sampled on day 0 of AZD1222 vaccination. The receptors stem from an adult in good health.

The V gene is TRBV18, the J gene TRBJ1-1; 9 nucleotides line up with TRBD1. V shed 2 bases and J 4 bases; nucleotides not matched to a gene: 5. Germline loops: CDR1 KGHSH, CDR2 LQKENI. The CDR3 sequence is 15 residues long. CDR3 residues: CASSPEGQGGTEAFF. As DNA, the CDR3 is TGTGCCAGCTCACCAGAGGGACAGGGTGGCACTGAAGCTTTCTTT.

The chain links TRBV28 to TRBJ1-6; 7 nucleotides agree with TRBD1. The CDR3 length is 15 residues. The ends lost 6 bases at V and 8 bases at J; junction bases unmatched: 10. The germline V gene encodes CDR1 MDHEN and CDR2 SYDVKM. The chain's CDR3 is CASSRGGGGYSPLHF. The DNA of the CDR3 is TGTGCCAGCAGCCGAGGGGGCGGGGGATATTCACCCCTCCACTTT.

This clone is medium-sized (0.01 to 0.1%) in the sample. The chain uses TRBV5-4 and TRBJ2-2; 7 bases line up with TRBD2. This CDR3 spans 16 amino acids. Germline V gene data show CDR1 as SGHNT and CDR2 as YYREEE (reference sequence). The V segment lost 2 bases and the J segment 4 bases; nucleotides outside the gene matches: 8. CDR3 sequence: CASSLGLRGITGELFF. DNA for the CDR3: TGTGCCAGCAGCTTAGGTTTGCGGGGGATCACCGGGGAGCTGTTTTTT.

The V gene is TRBV6-1, the J gene TRBJ1-6; D perhaps matches TRBD1 (5 bases). With 2 bases removed from V and 3 bases from J, the gap between germline ends came to 8 bases. The CDR3 totals 15 residues. Germline CDR1 and CDR2: MNHNS and SASEGT. The CDR3 region is CASSEWGVYNSPLHF. The DNA of the CDR3 is TGTGCCAGCAGTGAATGGGGGGTCTATAATTCACCCCTCCACTTT.

The chain employs TRBV6-5 and TRBJ1-2; D remains unclear. CDR1 and CDR2 (germline): MNHEY, SVGAGI. Between the trimmed V and J ends, which lost 2 bases and 5 bases, there was a span of 12 bases. The CDR3 extends over 14 amino acids. CDR3 sequence: CASSYGAGLYGYTF. In DNA, the CDR3 is TGTGCCAGCAGTTACGGCGCAGGTTTATATGGCTACACCTTC.

The chain links TRBV6-1 to TRBJ2-1; the match to TRBD2 covers 10 bases. The CDR3 sequence is 12 residues long. Germline trimming cut 6 bases from V and 10 bases from J; bases unmatched to any gene: 3. CDR1 is MNHNS, CDR2 SASEGT, per germline. CDR3 nucleotide sequence: TGTGCCAGCAGGCAGGGACTAGCGGAGCAGTTCTTC. Protein product: CASRQGLAEQFF.

The chain recombines TRBV11-1 with TRBJ2-3; 8 nucleotides line up with TRBD1. Germline V lookup: CDR1 SGHAT, CDR2 FQDESV (reference sequence). The CDR3 spans 15 residues. V lost 5 bases to trimming and J lost 3 bases; unmatched junction nucleotides: 7. For the CDR3, the DNA is TGTGCCAGCAGCCGAACAGGGGACAGGACAGATACGCAGTATTTT. Translation: CASSRTGDRTDTQYF.